These T cell receptor beta chains were read from a single sample in a study of blood T cell repertoires in COVID-19. The repertoire was sequenced with immunoSEQ multiplex PCR; TCRdb's copy has only in-frame clones and lacks some. Of under 250,000 clones in the sample, roughly four fifths were seen once. Sequencing input: peripheral blood. Receptors were obtained from a woman between 70 and 85 years old with acute or convalescent COVID-19. Both conserved end residues are part of each CDR3. Fields, in order: D gene, J gene, V gene, CDR3 protein. The D gene is left open where the match is weak.

>.|TRBJ1-1|TRBV6-5
CASSSWTDYTEAFF
>TRBD1|TRBJ2-2|TRBV6-5
CASRPGTANTGELFF
>.|TRBJ1-4|TRBV11-2
CASSLGGGSNEKLFF
>TRBD2|TRBJ2-3|TRBV12-3/TRBV12-4
CASLAGAVDTQYF
>TRBD1|TRBJ1-6|TRBV6-5
CASSYSGTGGNSPLHF
>TRBD1|TRBJ2-1|TRBV5-1
CASRGTGDYNEQFF
>TRBD1|TRBJ2-3|TRBV4-1
CASSRTRTGGSDTQYF
>.|TRBJ1-4|TRBV5-6
CASSGGEGREKLFF
>.|TRBJ2-7|TRBV12-5
CASGLGDNYEQYF
>TRBD1|TRBJ2-5|TRBV25-1
CASSGYRGQETQYF
>.|TRBJ1-2|TRBV7-8
CASSAGPSYGYTF
>TRBD1|TRBJ2-1|TRBV24-1
CATSEHTGVGSYNEQFF
>.|TRBJ1-1|TRBV19
CASSPGYRPTMNTEAFF
>TRBD1|TRBJ1-2|TRBV28
CASSLRGTGTNNYGYTF
>.|TRBJ2-7|TRBV27
CASSVGGAYEQYF
>.|TRBJ1-5|TRBV2
CASSELGSQPQHF
>TRBD1|TRBJ1-1|TRBV5-1
CASSLGTDRGAEAFF
>TRBD2|TRBJ2-7|TRBV7-2
CASSLALGSGGAYEQYF
>TRBD1|TRBJ1-2|TRBV5-4
CASSWDRNYGYTF
>.|TRBJ2-2|TRBV3-1/TRBV3-2
CASSLKGAGELFF
>.|TRBJ1-2|TRBV2
CASSEASRPSKALEF
>.|TRBJ1-2|TRBV21-1
CASIKENLGQPYGYTF
>TRBD1|TRBJ2-2|TRBV15
CATSRESLGTGGSGELFF
>.|TRBJ2-1|TRBV19
CASSTRQVAYNEQFF
>.|TRBJ1-2|TRBV5-1
CASSLTRGNYGYTF
>TRBD1|TRBJ2-5|TRBV28
CASSPLGQGVPVYQETQYF
>TRBD1|TRBJ2-2|TRBV5-4
CASSSGTGGSGELFF
>TRBD1|TRBJ1-1|TRBV6-5
CASNRGGLDTEAFF
>.|TRBJ2-1|TRBV6-2/TRBV6-3
CASSLLNEQFF
>TRBD1|TRBJ2-1|TRBV11-3
CASSLGQGAYNEQFF
>.|TRBJ1-5|TRBV19
CASSITGRSGQPQHF
>TRBD2|TRBJ2-2|TRBV5-1
CASSLEGRGASATGELFF
>.|TRBJ1-1|TRBV19
CASSIINRDTEAFF
>TRBD1|TRBJ1-5|TRBV2
CASSGQGLSNQPQHF
>TRBD2|TRBJ2-7|TRBV4-2
CASSQISGGPYEQYF
>.|TRBJ2-3|TRBV11-3
CASSGEADTQYF
>TRBD1|TRBJ2-1|TRBV19
CASSTGTGSYNEQFF
>.|TRBJ2-5|TRBV6-5
CASSYEAGRYQETQYF